This TCR beta chain originates from a study of shared clonotypes between healthy human individuals. The V and J ends lost 8 bases and 7 bases, in that order; junction bases with no gene match: 13. This CDR3 has 15 residues. The germline V gene has CDR1 MNHEY and CDR2 SMNVEV (reference sequence). Only in-frame clones appear in the TCRdb table, and some are missing; sequencing was by immunoSEQ multiplex PCR. The profile shows some 1.4 million clones, approximately 96% of them singletons. This receptor was identified in a man younger than 40 in good health. This chain joins TRBV27 and TRBJ1-5; TRBD1 matches 8 bases. Sequencing was performed on naive CD4+ T cells sorted from blood. This sample's subset: CD45RA+ positively selected. CDR3 DNA sequence: TGTGCCAGCGGAGTGACAGGGGTGGCTCGGCAGCCCCAGCATTTT. It yields the protein CASGVTGVARQPQHF.